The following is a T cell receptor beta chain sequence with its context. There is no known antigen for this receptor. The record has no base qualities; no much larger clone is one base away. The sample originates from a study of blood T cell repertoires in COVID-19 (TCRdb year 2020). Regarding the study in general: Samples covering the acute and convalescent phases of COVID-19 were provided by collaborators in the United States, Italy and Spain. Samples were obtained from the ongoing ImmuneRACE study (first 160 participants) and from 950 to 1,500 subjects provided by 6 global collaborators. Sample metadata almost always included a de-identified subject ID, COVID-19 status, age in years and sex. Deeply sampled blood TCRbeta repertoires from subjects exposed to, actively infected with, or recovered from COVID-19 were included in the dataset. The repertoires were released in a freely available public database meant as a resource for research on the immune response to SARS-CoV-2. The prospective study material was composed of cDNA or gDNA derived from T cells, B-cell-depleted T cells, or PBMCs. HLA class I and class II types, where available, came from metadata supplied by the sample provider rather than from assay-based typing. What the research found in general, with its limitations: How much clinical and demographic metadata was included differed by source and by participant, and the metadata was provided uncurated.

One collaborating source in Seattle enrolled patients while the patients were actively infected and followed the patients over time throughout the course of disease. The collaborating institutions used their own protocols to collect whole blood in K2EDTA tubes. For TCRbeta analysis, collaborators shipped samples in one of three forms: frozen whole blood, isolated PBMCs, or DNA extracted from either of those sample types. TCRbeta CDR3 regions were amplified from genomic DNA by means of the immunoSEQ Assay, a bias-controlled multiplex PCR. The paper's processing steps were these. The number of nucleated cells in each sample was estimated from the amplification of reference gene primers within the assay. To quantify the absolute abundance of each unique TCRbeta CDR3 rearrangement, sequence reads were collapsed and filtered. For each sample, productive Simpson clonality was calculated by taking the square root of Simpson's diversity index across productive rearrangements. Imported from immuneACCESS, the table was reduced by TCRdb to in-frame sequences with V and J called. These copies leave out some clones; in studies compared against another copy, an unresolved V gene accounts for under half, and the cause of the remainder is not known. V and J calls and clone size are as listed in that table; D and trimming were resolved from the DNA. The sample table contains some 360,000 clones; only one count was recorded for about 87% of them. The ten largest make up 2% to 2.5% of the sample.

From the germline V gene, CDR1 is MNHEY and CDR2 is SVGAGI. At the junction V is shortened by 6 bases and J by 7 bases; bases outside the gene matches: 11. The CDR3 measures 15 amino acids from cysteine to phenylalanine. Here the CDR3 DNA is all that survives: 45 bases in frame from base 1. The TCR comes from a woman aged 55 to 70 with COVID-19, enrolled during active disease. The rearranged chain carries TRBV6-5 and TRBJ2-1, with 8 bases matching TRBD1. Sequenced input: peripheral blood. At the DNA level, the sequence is TGTGCCAGCAGATCGACAGGGGCCCAGGGGAATGAGCAGTTCTTC. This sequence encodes CASRSTGAQGNEQFF.